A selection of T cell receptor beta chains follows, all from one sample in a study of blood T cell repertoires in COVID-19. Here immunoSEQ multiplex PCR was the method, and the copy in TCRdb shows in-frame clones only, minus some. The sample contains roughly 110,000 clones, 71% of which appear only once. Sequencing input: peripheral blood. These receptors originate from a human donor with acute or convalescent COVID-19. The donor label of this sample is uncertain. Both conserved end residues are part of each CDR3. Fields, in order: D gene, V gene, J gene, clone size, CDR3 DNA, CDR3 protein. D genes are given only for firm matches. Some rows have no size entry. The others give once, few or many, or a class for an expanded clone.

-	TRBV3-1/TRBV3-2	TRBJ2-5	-	TGTGCCAGCAGCCTCACGAGGGGCTTAAGGAGGGGGCCCCTAGGGGGGGAGACCCAGTACTTC	CASSLTRGLRRGPLGGETQYF
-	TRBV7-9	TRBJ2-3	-	TGTGCCAGCAGCTTAAGGGGGGGAGATACGCAGTATTTT	CASSLRGGDTQYF
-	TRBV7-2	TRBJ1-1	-	TGTGCCAGCAGCCAGAACCGGGAGAACCTTTTCTTT	CASSQNRENLFF
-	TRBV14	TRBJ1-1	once	TGTGCCAGCAGCCTCAGGGCGGTGAACACTGAAGCTTTCTTT	CASSLRAVNTEAFF
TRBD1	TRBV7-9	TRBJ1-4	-	TGTGCCAGCAGCCCTCGGACAGGGGGCCTAGGAAAACTGTTTTTT	CASSPRTGGLGKLFF
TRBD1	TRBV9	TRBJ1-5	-	TGTGCCAGCAGCGGCGGACAGGGACGCAATCAGCCCCAGCATTTT	CASSGGQGRNQPQHF
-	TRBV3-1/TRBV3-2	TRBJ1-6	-	TGTGCCAGCAGCCAGGGGGGATCCCTCCACTTT	CASSQGGSLHF
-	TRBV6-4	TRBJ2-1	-	TGTGCCAGCAGTGCAAAACAGGGAAGCGGGCAGTTCTTC	CASSAKQGSGQFF
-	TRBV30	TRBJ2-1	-	TGTGCCTGGAATAATGGAGGGGCGGGGGAGCAGTTCTTC	CAWNNGGAGEQFF
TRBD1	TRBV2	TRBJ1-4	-	TGTGCCAGCAGATGGGACAGGAGTGAAAAACTGTTTTTT	CASRWDRSEKLFF
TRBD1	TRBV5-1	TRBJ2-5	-	TGCGCCAGCAGCTGGGACAGGGGCAAAGAGACCCAGTACTTC	CASSWDRGKETQYF
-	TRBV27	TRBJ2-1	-	TGTGCCAGCGGCTCGGTGCGGGGCGGGTCCTACAATGAGCAGTTCTTC	CASGSVRGGSYNEQFF
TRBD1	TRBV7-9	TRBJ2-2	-	TGTGCCAGCAGCTCCCGGGACAGGGGAAATACCGGGGAGCTGTTTTTT	CASSSRDRGNTGELFF
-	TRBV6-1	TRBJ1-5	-	TGTGCCAGCATGTTTAAGGCAGGGTCGGGTCAGCCCCAGCATTTT	CASMFKAGSGQPQHF
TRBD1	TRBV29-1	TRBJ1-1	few	TGCAGCATACTACAGGGGGGGAACACTGAAGCTTTCTTT	CSILQGGNTEAFF
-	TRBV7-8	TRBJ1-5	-	TGTGCCAGCAGCTTGGTGGCAGGGGCAATGGGTCAGCCCCAGCATTTT	CASSLVAGAMGQPQHF
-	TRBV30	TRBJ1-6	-	TGTGCCTGGAGTGTACTACCGGGCTCCTATAATTCACCCCTCCACTTT	CAWSVLPGSYNSPLHF
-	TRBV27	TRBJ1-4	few	TGTGCCAGCAGTCGGGGGGCGAATGAAAAACTGTTTTTT	CASSRGANEKLFF
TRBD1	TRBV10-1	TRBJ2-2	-	TGCGCCAGCAGTTGGGACAGCACCGGGGAGCTGTTTTTT	CASSWDSTGELFF
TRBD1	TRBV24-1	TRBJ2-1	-	TGTGCCACCAGTGAATCCGACAGGGGCAACTACAATGAGCAGTTCTTC	CATSESDRGNYNEQFF
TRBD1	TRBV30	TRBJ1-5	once	TGTGCCTGGAGTGTTCCCCGACAGGGAAGCAATCAGCCCCAGCATTTT	CAWSVPRQGSNQPQHF
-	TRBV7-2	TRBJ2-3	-	TGTGCCAGCAGCTTCCCCAGCAGACTAGTCGTTAACACAGATACGCAGTATTTT	CASSFPSRLVVNTDTQYF
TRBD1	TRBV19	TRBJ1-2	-	TGTGCCAGTCGGGACAGGGGGCCTTTAGACTATGGCTACACCTTC	CASRDRGPLDYGYTF
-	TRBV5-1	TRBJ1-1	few	TGCGCCAGCAGCCCGGGGGACCGCACTGAAGCTTTCTTT	CASSPGDRTEAFF
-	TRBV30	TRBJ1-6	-	TGTGCCTGGAGTGTACGAGGAATCCATAATTCACCCCTCCACTTT	CAWSVRGIHNSPLHF